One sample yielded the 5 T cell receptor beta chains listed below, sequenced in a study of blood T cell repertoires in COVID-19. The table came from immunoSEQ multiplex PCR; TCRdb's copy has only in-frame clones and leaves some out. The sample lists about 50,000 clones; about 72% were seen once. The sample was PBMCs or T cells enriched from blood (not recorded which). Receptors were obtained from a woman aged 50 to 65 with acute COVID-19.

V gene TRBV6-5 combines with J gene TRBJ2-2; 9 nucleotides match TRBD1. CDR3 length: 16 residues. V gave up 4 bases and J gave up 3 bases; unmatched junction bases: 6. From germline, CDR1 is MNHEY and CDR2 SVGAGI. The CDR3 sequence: CASSWDRVVYTGELFF. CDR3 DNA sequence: TGTGCCAGCAGTTGGGACAGGGTGGTTTACACCGGGGAGCTGTTTTTT.

The CDR3 reads CASSGIKTGKYEQYF. CDR3 in DNA: TGTGCCAGCAGTGGGATTAAGACAGGGAAGTACGAGCAGTACTTC. The rearrangement links TRBV2 to TRBJ2-7; TRBD1 agrees at 7 bases. The CDR3 sequence is 15 residues long. V lost 4 bases to trimming and J lost 4 bases; unmatched junction nucleotides: 10. Germline lookup yields CDR1 SNHLY and CDR2 FYNNEI.

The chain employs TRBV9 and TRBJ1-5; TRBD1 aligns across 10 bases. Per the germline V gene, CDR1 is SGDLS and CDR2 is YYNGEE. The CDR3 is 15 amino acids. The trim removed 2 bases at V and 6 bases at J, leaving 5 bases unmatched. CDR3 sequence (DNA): TGTGCCAGCAGCGTGAATGGGGACAGGGGTCAGCCCCAGCATTTT. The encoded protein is CASSVNGDRGQPQHF.

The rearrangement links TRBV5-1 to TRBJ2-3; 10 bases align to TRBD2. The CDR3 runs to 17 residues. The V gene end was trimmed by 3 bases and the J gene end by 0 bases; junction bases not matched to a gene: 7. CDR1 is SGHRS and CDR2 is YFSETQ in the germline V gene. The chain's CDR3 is CASSWGSGGTSTDTQYF. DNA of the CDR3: TGCGCCAGCAGCTGGGGTAGCGGGGGGACTAGCACAGATACGCAGTATTTT.

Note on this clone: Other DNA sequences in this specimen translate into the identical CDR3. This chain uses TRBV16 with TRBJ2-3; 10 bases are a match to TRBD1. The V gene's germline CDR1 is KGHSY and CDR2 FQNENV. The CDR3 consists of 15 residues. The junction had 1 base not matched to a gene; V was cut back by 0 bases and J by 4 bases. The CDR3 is CASSQSGQGADTQYF. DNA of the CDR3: TGTGCCAGCAGCCAATCAGGACAGGGGGCAGATACGCAGTATTTT.